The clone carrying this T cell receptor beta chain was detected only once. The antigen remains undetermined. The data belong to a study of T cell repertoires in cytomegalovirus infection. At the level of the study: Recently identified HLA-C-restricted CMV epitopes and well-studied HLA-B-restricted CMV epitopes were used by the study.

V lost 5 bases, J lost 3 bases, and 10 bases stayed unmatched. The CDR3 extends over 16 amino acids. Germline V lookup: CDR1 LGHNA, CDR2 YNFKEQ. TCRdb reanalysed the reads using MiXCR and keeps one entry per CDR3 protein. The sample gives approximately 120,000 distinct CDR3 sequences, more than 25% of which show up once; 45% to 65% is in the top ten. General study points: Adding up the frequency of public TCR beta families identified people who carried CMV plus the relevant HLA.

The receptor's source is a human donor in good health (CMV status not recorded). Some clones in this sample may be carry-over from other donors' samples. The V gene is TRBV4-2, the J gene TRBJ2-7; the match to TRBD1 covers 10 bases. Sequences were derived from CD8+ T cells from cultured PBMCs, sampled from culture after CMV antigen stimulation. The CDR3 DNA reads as TGTGCCAGCAGCGCCCTCGGGACAGGGGTTATCTACGAGCAGTACTTC. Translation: CASSALGTGVIYEQYF.